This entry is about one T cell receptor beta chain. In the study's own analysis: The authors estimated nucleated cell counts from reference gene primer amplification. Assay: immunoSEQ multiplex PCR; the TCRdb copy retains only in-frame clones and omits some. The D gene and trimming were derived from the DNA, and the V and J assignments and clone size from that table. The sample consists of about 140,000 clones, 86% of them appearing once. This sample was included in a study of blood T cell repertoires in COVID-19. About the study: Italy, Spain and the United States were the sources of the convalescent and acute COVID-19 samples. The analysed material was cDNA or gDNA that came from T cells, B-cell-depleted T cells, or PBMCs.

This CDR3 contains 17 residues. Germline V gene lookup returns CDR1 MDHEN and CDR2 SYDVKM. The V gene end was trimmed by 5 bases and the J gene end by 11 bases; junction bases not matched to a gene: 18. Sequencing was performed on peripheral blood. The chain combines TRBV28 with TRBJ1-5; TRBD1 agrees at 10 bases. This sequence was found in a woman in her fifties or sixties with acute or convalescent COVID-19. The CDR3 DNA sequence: TGTGCCAGCAGTGCTAATACCCAGGACAGGGGGGGTTTCTCCCAGCATTTT. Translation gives CASSANTQDRGGFSQHF.